Following are 18 T cell receptor beta chains from one sample sequenced in a study of blood T cell repertoires in COVID-19. Sequenced by immunoSEQ multiplex PCR; TCRdb stores in-frame clones only, minus some. The sample consists of under 200,000 clones, about four fifths of them appearing once. Sequenced sample: peripheral blood. The receptors were gathered from a woman aged 60-70 years with COVID-19, enrolled during active disease.

The V call is TRBV28, the J call TRBJ1-5; 7 nucleotides match TRBD1. The CDR3 covers 13 residues. V dropped 6 bases and J dropped 4; count of bases not matched to a gene: 3. CDR1 and CDR2 (germline): MDHEN, SYDVKM. The CDR3 nucleotides are TGTGCCAGCAGGAAACAGGGGAATCAGCCCCAGCATTTT. The encoded protein is CASRKQGNQPQHF.

This clone was observed a single time. The J gene is TRBJ1-1, the V gene TRBV27; weak D call: TRBD1 (6 bases). CDR3 size: 14 residues. Germline V lookup: CDR1 MNHEY, CDR2 SMNVEV (reference sequence). The germline V and J ends were trimmed by 4 bases and 3 bases, with 12 bases remaining between them. The CDR3 DNA follows: TGTGCCAGCAGTTCCAGGGGAGGGGACACTGAAGCTTTCTTT. This translates into CASSSRGGDTEAFF.

V usage is TRBV4-2 and J usage is TRBJ2-2; TRBD2 matches at 11 bases. The CDR3 sequence is 17 residues long. Germline lookup yields CDR1 LGHNA and CDR2 YNFKEQ. Unmatched junction bases numbered 5, after V lost 0 bases and J lost 5 bases. In nucleotides, the CDR3 is TGTGCCAGCAGCCAAGATCAAACTAGCGGGAGAACCGGGGAGCTGTTTTTT. Translating gives CASSQDQTSGRTGELFF.

The gene calls are TRBV2 and TRBJ2-1, with D perhaps matching TRBD2 (5 bases). With 7 bases removed from V and 6 bases from J, the gap between germline ends came to 19 bases. The CDR3 loop spans 15 amino acids. Germline lookup yields CDR1 SNHLY and CDR2 FYNNEI. As DNA, the CDR3 is TGTGCCAGCATTGTCGGGAACGCCATCGTCAATGAGCAGTTCTTC. Translating gives CASIVGNAIVNEQFF.

This sequence joins TRBV9 and TRBJ2-2; 8 bases agree with TRBD1. This CDR3 is built from 16 residues. The V segment lost 3 bases and the J segment 7 bases; nucleotides outside the gene matches: 11. The germline V gene has CDR1 SGDLS and CDR2 YYNGEE. The CDR3 DNA follows: TGTGCCAGCAGCGGAACCGACAGGGGTTTCAGCGGGGAGCTGTTTTTT. Protein: CASSGTDRGFSGELFF.

Points on this clone: Germline and junction disagree at one end, which may indicate a read error. The genes are TRBV7-8 and TRBJ1-2, with 7 nucleotides matching TRBD1. Germline lookup yields CDR1 SGHVS and CDR2 FQNEAQ. The CDR3 totals 14 residues. The CDR3 spells CASSLGSSRQGGAF. DNA for the CDR3: TGTGCCAGCAGCTTAGGTTCATCGCGACAGGGAGGCGCCTTC.

As to this clone: The germline gene is not matched at one end of the junction; a read error may be the cause. The genes are TRBV7-7 and TRBJ2-2, with 8 bases identical to TRBD1. This CDR3 has 15 residues. Germline V gives CDR1 SSHAT, CDR2 FNYEAQ (reference sequence). The CDR3 DNA reads TGTGCTAGCAGCCCTGGGACAGGGAACACCGGGGAGCTGTTTTTT. This codes for CASSPGTGNTGELFF.

The rearrangement uses TRBV5-1 and TRBJ2-3; D unclear. V lost 3 bases, J lost 6 bases, and 5 bases lay in between. There are 11 residues in the CDR3. Germline CDR1 SGHRS, CDR2 YFSETQ. CDR3 coding DNA: TGCGCCAGCAGCTCCCTCGATACGCAGTATTTT. Translation gives CASSSLDTQYF.

V usage is TRBV4-1 and J usage is TRBJ2-7, with D possibly matching TRBD1 (6 bases). V was trimmed by 5 bases and J by 4 bases, leaving 12 bases between them. Looked up from germline, CDR1 is MGHRA and CDR2 is YSYEKL. This CDR3 comprises 13 residues. CDR3 coding DNA: TGCGCCAGCAGCGGGGGCCTACAGTACGAGCAGTACTTC. This sequence encodes CASSGGLQYEQYF.

This clone was found a few times. V and J are TRBV5-5 and TRBJ1-1; possibly TRBD1 for D (6 bases). The V and J ends lost 4 bases and 1 base respectively, with 14 bases between them. The CDR3 covers 15 residues. In germline, CDR1 is SGHKS, CDR2 YYEKEE (reference sequence). CDR3 region: CASSPIGQKNTEAFF. CDR3 nucleotides: TGTGCCAGCAGCCCTATCGGACAGAAGAACACTGAAGCTTTCTTT.

A single count supports this clone. This chain uses TRBV7-2 with TRBJ2-3, with 13 bases matching TRBD2. This CDR3 contains 17 residues. After removal of 5 bases from V and 3 bases from J, the junction contained 8 bases not matched to a gene. Germline V gene data show CDR1 as SGHTA and CDR2 as FQGNSA. CDR3 residues: CASSLHGLAGVTDTQYF. As DNA, the CDR3 is TGTGCCAGCAGCCTCCATGGACTAGCGGGAGTAACAGATACGCAGTATTTT. Combining the CDR3 with reference TRBV7-2 and TRBJ2-3 gives the whole variable domain GAGVSQSPSNKVTEKGKDVELRCDPISGHTALYWYRQSLGQGLEFLIYFQGNSAPDKSGLPSDRFSAERTGGSVSTLTIQRTQQEDSAVYLCASSLHGLAGVTDTQYFGPGTRLTVL.

The rearrangement joins TRBV27 to TRBJ1-1; perhaps TRBD1 as D (5 bases). Trimming stripped 10 bases from V and 3 bases from J, with 9 bases between. The length of the CDR3 is 11 residues. Germline-derived CDR1 and CDR2 are MNHEY and SMNVEV (reference sequence). In DNA form, the CDR3 reads TGTGCCACCGCCAGGGACACTGAAGCTTTCTTT. It encodes CATARDTEAFF.

The rearrangement links TRBV5-8 to TRBJ1-2, with TRBD1 matching 9 bases. The CDR3 runs 15 residues. J gave up 3 bases and V 3 bases, and 6 bases lay outside the gene matches. Germline CDR1 SGHTS, CDR2 YDEGEE. In DNA, the CDR3 is TGTGCCAGCAGCTCTTGGGACAGGGTTGACTATGGCTACACCTTC. This encodes CASSSWDRVDYGYTF.

In its sample, this clone was seen a few times. The V call is TRBV4-1, the J call TRBJ2-5, with TRBD1 matching over 12 bases. This CDR3 spans 17 amino acids. V was pared by 1 base and J by 4 bases, with 7 bases of the junction left unmatched. CDR1 and CDR2 (germline): MGHRA, YSYEKL. The CDR3 region has the DNA TGCGCCAGCAGCCAAGTTTGGGCGGGACAGGGGGCAGAGACCCAGTACTTC. Protein sequence: CASSQVWAGQGAETQYF.

This CDR3 is CASRTTGASQPQHF. The CDR3 coding sequence is TGTGCCAGCAGGACAACAGGGGCAAGTCAGCCCCAGCATTTT. J is TRBJ1-5 and V is TRBV6-5; 7 nucleotides agree with TRBD1. Trimming took 6 bases from V and 6 from J; bases not matched to a gene: 8. This CDR3 contains 14 residues. Germline lookup yields CDR1 MNHEY and CDR2 SVGAGI.

The chain joins TRBV29-1 to TRBJ2-7, with 7 nucleotides matching TRBD1. There are 11 residues in the CDR3. The V and J ends lost 6 bases and 3 bases, in that order; junction bases with no gene match: 2. Germline V lookup: CDR1 SQVTM, CDR2 ANQGSEA. CDR3 DNA sequence: TGCAGCGTGGGACAGAACTACGAGCAGTACTTC. Protein product: CSVGQNYEQYF.

The chain joins TRBV28 to TRBJ1-5, with 7 bases fitting TRBD1. There are 16 residues in the CDR3. CDR1 and CDR2 (germline): MDHEN, SYDVKM. J was trimmed by 6 bases and V by 3 bases; bases with no gene match: 11. The DNA of the CDR3 is TGTGCCAGCAGTTTTCCCGAAGGGACAGAGGGTCAGCCCCAGCATTTT. This gives the protein CASSFPEGTEGQPQHF. Supplemented by reference TRBV28 and TRBJ1-5, the full variable domain reads DVKVTQSSRYLVKRTGEKVFLECVQDMDHENMFWYRQDPGLGLRLIYFSYDVKMKEKGDIPEGYSVSREKKERFSLILESASTNQTSMYLCASSFPEGTEGQPQHFGDGTRLSIL.

As concerns this clone: Germline and junction disagree at one end, which may indicate a read error. The gene calls are TRBV7-9 and TRBJ2-7; D is unclear. The length of the CDR3 is 13 residues. Germline CDR1 and CDR2: SEHNR and FQNEAQ (reference sequence). The CDR3 DNA is TGTGCCAGCAGTAGGTTGAGCTCCTACGAGCGGTACTTC. This translates into CASSRLSSYERYF.